The 5 T cell receptor beta chains below were found in one sample sequenced in a study of blood T cell repertoires in COVID-19. TCRdb keeps only in-frame clones here, not all; method: immunoSEQ multiplex PCR. The table shows 100,000 to 150,000 clones, with 85% occurring only once. Sequences were obtained from peripheral blood. The receptor source for this set is a man older than 75 with active or convalescent COVID-19.

The chain joins TRBV24-1 to TRBJ2-1; perhaps TRBD1 as D (6 bases). The CDR3 runs to 13 residues. V was pared by 2 bases and J by 10 bases, with 11 bases between. Germline CDR1 and CDR2: KGHDR and SFDVKD. The CDR3 loop is CATSDSHREEQFF. The CDR3 DNA follows: TGTGCCACCAGTGATTCCCACAGGGAAGAGCAGTTCTTC.

The chain recombines TRBV14 with TRBJ2-3, with 14 bases that match TRBD2. This CDR3 contains 17 residues. Germline CDR1 is SGHDN and CDR2 is FVKESK. The junction had 8 bases not matched to a gene; V was cut back by 4 bases and J by 5 bases. The CDR3 nucleotides are TGTGCCAGCAGCCTCCGACTAGCGGGAGGGCGGAGAGATACGCAGTATTTT. Amino acid sequence: CASSLRLAGGRRDTQYF. Filled out from reference TRBV14 and TRBJ2-3, the complete variable domain reads EAGVTQFPSHSVIEKGQTVTLRCDPISGHDNLYWYRRVMGKEIKFLLHFVKESKQDESGMPNNRFLAERTGGTYSTLKVQPAELEDSGVYFCASSLRLAGGRRDTQYFGPGTRLTVL.

V and J are TRBV7-2 and TRBJ2-5; 7 bases align to TRBD1. J was trimmed by 4 bases and V by 4 bases; bases with no gene match: 12. This CDR3 has 16 amino acids. Germline CDR1 is SGHTA and CDR2 is FQGNSA. CDR3 protein: CASSSRTGRGVETQYF. CDR3 coding DNA: TGTGCCAGCAGCTCACGGACAGGTCGTGGGGTAGAGACCCAGTACTTC. Together with reference TRBV7-2 and TRBJ2-5, the CDR3 gives the full variable domain: GAGVSQSPSNKVTEKGKDVELRCDPISGHTALYWYRQSLGQGLEFLIYFQGNSAPDKSGLPSDRFSAERTGGSVSTLTIQRTQQEDSAVYLCASSSRTGRGVETQYFGPGTRLLVL.

This clone appeared a few times. This CDR3 is CASQLRQGGTDTQYF. Here the CDR3 DNA reads TGTGCCAGCCAGTTGCGACAGGGTGGCACAGATACGCAGTATTTT. The J gene is TRBJ2-3, the V gene TRBV19; 7 positions match TRBD1. The CDR3 totals 15 residues. V lost 9 bases to trimming and J lost 1 base; unmatched junction nucleotides: 10. Germline V gene sequence: CDR1 LNHDA, CDR2 SQIVND (reference sequence).

The chain recombines TRBV7-2 with TRBJ2-1; weak D call: TRBD1 (6 bases). Trimming took 3 bases from V and 6 from J, leaving 12 bases between them. Germline V gene data show CDR1 as SGHTA and CDR2 as FQGNSA. CDR3 size: 14 residues. The CDR3: CASSLQGRGNEQFF. The DNA of the CDR3 is TGTGCCAGCAGCTTGCAGGGCAGGGGCAATGAGCAGTTCTTC.